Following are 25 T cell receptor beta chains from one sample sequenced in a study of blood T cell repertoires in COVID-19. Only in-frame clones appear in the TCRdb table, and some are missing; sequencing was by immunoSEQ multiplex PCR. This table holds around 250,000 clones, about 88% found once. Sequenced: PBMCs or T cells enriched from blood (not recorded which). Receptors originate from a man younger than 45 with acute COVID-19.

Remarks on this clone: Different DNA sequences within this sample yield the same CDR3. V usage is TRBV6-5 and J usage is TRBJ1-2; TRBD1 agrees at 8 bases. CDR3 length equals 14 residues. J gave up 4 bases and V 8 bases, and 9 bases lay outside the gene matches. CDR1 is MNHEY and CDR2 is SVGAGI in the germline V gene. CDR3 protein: CASSPGTGGYGYTF. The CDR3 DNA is TGTGCCAGCTCCCCCGGAACAGGGGGCTATGGCTACACCTTC.

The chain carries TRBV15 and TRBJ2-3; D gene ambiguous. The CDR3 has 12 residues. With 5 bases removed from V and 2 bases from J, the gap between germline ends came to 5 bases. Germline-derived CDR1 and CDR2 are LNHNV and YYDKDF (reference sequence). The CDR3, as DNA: TGTGCCACCAGCTCGTTCACAGATACGCAGTATTTT. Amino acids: CATSSFTDTQYF.

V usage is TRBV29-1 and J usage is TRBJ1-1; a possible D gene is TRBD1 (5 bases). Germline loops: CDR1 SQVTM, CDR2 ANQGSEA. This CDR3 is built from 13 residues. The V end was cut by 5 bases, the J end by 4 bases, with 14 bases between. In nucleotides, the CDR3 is TGCAGCGTTCGAAGAGACAGAGCCACTGAAGCTTTCTTT. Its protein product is CSVRRDRATEAFF.

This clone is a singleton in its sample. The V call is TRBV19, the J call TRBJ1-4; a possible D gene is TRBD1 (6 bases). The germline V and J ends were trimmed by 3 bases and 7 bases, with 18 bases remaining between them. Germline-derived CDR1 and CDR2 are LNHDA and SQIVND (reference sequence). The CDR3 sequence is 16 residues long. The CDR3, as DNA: TGTGCCAGTAGTATTTTCCTGAGGGGGACGGGTGAAAAACTGTTTTTT. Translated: CASSIFLRGTGEKLFF.

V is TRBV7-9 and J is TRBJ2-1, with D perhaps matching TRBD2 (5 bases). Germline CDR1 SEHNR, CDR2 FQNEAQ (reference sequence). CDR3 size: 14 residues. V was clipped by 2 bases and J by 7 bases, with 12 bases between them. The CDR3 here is CASSLLWERNEQFF. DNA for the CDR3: TGTGCCAGCAGCTTATTGTGGGAGAGGAATGAGCAGTTCTTC.

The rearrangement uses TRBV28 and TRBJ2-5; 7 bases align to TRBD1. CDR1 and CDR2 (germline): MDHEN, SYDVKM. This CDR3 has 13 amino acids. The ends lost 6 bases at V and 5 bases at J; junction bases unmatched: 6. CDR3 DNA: TGTGCCAGCAGACGCGGACAGGTGGAGACCCAGTACTTC. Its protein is CASRRGQVETQYF.

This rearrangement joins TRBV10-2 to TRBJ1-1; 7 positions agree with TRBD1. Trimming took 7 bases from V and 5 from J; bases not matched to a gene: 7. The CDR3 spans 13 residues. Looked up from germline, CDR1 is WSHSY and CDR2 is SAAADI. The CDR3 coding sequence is TGCGCCAGCAATGACAGGGCGGGGACTGAAGCTTTCTTT. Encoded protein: CASNDRAGTEAFF.

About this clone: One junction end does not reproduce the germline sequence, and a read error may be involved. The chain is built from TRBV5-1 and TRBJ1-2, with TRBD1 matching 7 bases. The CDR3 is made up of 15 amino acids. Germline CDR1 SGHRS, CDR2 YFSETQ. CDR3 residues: CASSTPDRELEGYTF. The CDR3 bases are TGTGCCAGCAGCACCCCCGACAGGGAGCTTGAAGGCTACACCTTC.

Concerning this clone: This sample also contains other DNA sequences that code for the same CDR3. CDR3 amino acids: CASSRTGGTEAFF. CDR3 coding DNA: TGTGCCAGCAGCCGGACAGGGGGCACTGAAGCTTTCTTT. The V gene is TRBV7-8, the J gene TRBJ1-1; 10 bases line up with TRBD1. Trimming took 5 bases from V and 4 from J; bases not matched to a gene: 1. Looked up from germline, CDR1 is SGHVS and CDR2 is FQNEAQ. There are 13 residues in the CDR3. Full variable domain (outside the CDR3, taken from reference TRBV7-8 and TRBJ1-1): GAGVSQSPRYKVAKRGQDVALRCDPISGHVSLFWYQQALGQGPEFLTYFQNEAQLDKSGLPSDRFFAERPEGSVSTLKIQRTQQEDSAVYLCASSRTGGTEAFFGQGTRLTVV.

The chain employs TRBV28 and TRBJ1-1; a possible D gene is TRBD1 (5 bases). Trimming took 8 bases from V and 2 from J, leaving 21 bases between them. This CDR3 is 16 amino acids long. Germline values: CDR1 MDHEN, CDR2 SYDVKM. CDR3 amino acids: CASHKSLGGLNTEAFF. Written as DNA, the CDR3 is TGTGCCAGCCATAAGAGTCTGGGGGGACTCAACACTGAAGCTTTCTTT.

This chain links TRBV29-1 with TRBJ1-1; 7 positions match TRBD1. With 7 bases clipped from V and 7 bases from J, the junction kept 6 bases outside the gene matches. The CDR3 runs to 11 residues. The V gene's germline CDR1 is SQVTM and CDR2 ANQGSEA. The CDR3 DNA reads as TGCAGCGGAGGGGGCTCGGGTGAAGCTTTCTTT. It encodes CSGGGSGEAFF.

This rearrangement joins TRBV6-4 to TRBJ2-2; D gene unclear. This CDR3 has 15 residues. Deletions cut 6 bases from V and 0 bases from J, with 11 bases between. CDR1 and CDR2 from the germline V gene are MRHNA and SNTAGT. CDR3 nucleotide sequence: TGTGCCAGCAGGGCACAAAAATCGAACACCGGGGAGCTGTTTTTT. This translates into CASRAQKSNTGELFF.

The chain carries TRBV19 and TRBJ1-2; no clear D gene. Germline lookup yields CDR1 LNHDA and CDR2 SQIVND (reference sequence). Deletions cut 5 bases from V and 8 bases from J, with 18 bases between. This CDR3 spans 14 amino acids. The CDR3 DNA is TGTGCCAGTAGTGAAACGACGGCGGCCCGGGGCTACACCTTC. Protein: CASSETTAARGYTF.

For the CDR3, the DNA is TGTGCCAGCAGAAAGGATGGAGGGTCGGATGGCTACACCTTC. This translates into CASRKDGGSDGYTF. This chain uses TRBV7-9 with TRBJ1-2, with unresolved D. Germline V gives CDR1 SEHNR, CDR2 FQNEAQ (reference sequence). The V gene lost 6 bases and the J gene lost 6 bases, with 17 bases spanning the gap. The CDR3 contains 14 residues. Full variable domain (missing parts from reference TRBV7-9 and TRBJ1-2): DTGVSQNPRHKITKRGQNVTFRCDPISEHNRLYWYRQTLGQGPEFLTYFQNEAQLEKSRLLSDRFSAERPKGSFSTLEIQRTEQGDSAMYLCASRKDGGSDGYTFGSGTRLTVV.

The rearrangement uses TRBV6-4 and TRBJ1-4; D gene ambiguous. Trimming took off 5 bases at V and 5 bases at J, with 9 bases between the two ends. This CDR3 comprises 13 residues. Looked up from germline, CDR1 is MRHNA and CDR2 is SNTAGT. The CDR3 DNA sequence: TGTGCCAGCAGTCCTACAGTAAATGAAAAACTGTTTTTT. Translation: CASSPTVNEKLFF.

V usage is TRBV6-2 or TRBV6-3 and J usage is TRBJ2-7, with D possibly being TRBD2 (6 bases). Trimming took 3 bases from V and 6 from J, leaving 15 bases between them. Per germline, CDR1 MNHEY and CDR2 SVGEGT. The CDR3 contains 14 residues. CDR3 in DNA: TGTGCCAGCAGTTATGGGACTGCCGCGTCCGAGCAGTACGTC. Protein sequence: CASSYGTAASEQYV.

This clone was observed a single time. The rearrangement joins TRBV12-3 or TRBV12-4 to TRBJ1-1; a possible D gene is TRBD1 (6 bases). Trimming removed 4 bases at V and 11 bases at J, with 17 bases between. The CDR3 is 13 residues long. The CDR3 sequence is CASSYQGGRGAFF. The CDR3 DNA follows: TGTGCCAGCAGTTACCAAGGGGGAAGGGGTGCTTTCTTT.

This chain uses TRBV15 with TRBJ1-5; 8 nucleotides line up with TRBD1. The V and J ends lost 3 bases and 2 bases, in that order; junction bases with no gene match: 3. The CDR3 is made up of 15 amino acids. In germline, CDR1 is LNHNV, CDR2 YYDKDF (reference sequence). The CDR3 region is CATSRDRAGNQPQHF. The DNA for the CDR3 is TGTGCCACCAGCAGGGACAGGGCTGGCAATCAGCCCCAGCATTTT.

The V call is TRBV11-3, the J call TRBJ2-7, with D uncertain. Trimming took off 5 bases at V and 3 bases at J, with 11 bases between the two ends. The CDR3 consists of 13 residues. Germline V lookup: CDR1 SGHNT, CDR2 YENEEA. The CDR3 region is CASSEENDYEQYV. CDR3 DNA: TGTGCCAGCAGCGAGGAGAACGACTACGAGCAGTACGTC.

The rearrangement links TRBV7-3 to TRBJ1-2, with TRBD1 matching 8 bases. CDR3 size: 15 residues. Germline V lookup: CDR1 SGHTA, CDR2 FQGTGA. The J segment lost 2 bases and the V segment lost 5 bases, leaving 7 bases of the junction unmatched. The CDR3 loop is CASSPRTGRNYGYTF. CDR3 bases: TGTGCCAGCAGCCCCCGGACAGGGAGAAACTATGGCTACACCTTC.

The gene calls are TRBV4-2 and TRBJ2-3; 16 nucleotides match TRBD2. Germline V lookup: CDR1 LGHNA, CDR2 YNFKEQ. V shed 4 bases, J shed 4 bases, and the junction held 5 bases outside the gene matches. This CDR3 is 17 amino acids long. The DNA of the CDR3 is TGTGCCAGCAGCCGAGGGACTAGCGGGGGGGCACCAGATACGCAGTATTTT. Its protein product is CASSRGTSGGAPDTQYF.

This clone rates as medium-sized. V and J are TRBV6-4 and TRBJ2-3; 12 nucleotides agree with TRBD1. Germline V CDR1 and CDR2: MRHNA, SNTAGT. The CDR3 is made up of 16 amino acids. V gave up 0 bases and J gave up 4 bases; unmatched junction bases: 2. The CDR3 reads CASSDSGTGGADTQYF. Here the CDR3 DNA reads TGTGCCAGCAGTGACTCCGGGACAGGGGGCGCAGATACGCAGTATTTT.

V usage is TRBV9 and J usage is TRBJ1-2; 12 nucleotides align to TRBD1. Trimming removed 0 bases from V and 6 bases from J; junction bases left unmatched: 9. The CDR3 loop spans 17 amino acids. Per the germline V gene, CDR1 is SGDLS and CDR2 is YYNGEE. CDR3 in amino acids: CASSVGGGTGGLHGYTF. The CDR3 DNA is TGTGCCAGCAGCGTAGGAGGGGGGACAGGGGGCTTACATGGCTACACCTTC.

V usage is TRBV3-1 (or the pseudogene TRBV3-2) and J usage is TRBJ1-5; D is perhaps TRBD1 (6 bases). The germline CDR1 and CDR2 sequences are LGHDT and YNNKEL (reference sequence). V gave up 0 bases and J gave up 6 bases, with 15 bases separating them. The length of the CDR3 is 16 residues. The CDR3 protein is CASSQDTRVGGQPQHF. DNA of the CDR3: TGTGCCAGCAGCCAAGATACCAGGGTAGGGGGTCAGCCCCAGCATTTT.

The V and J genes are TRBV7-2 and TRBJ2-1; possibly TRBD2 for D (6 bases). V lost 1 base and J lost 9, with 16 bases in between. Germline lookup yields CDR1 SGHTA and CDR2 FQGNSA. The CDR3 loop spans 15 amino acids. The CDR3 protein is CASSLDGSRQGEQFF. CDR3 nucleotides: TGTGCCAGCAGCTTAGACGGGAGCCGTCAGGGTGAGCAGTTCTTC.